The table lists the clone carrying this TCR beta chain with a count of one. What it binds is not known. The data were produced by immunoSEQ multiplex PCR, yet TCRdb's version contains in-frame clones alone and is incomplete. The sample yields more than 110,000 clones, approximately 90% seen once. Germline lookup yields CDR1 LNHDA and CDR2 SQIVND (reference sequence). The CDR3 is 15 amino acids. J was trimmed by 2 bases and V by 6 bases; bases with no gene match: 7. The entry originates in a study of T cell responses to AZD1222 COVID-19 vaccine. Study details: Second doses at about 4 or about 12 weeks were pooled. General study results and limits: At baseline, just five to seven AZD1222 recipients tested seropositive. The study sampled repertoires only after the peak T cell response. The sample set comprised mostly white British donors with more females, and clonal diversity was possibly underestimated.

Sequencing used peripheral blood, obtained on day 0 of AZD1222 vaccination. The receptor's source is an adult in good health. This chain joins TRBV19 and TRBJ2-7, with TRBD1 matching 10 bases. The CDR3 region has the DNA TGTGCCAGTAGGACAGGGGGCTCTAGACCCTACGAGCAGTACTTC. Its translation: CASRTGGSRPYEQYF.